A single sample is the source of the 14 T cell receptor beta chains below, sequenced in a study. Profiled with immunoSEQ multiplex PCR; TCRdb holds only in-frame clones, not every one. The profile covers 60,000 to 75,000 clones, with roughly 95% appearing a single time and roughly 4% taken by the ten largest. Sequencing input: PBMCs. These receptors were collected from a man aged 35 to 55 with rheumatoid arthritis.

The rearrangement links TRBV28 to TRBJ2-5, with 13 bases matching TRBD2. The CDR3 is made up of 18 amino acids. CDR1 is MDHEN, CDR2 SYDVKM, per germline. V lost 3 bases and J lost 3; bases outside the gene matches: 10. The CDR3 DNA follows: TGTGCCAGCAGTTTGCCACGACTAGCGGGAGGTGAGGAAGAGACCCAGTACTTC. This codes for CASSLPRLAGGEEETQYF.

This chain connects TRBV5-4 to TRBJ2-3; 11 bases are a match to TRBD2. The CDR3 extends over 16 amino acids. J was trimmed by 4 bases and V by 4 bases; bases with no gene match: 8. Looked up from germline, CDR1 is SGHNT and CDR2 is YYREEE (reference sequence). The CDR3 sequence: CASSRRSGGASDTQYF. CDR3 sequence (DNA): TGTGCCAGCAGCCGCCGTAGCGGGGGGGCCTCAGATACGCAGTATTTT.

The rearrangement joins TRBV9 to TRBJ1-4; D might be TRBD1 (6 bases). With 0 bases removed from V and 4 bases from J, the gap between germline ends came to 19 bases. The CDR3 sequence is 18 residues long. Per germline, CDR1 SGDLS and CDR2 YYNGEE. Written as DNA, the CDR3 is TGTGCCAGCAGCGTAGTCCTGAGGGTACAGGGAAATAATGAAAAACTGTTTTTT. This gives the protein CASSVVLRVQGNNEKLFF.

The chain is built from TRBV5-1 and TRBJ2-1; TRBD1 matches at 9 bases. This CDR3 is 17 amino acids long. Unmatched junction bases numbered 7, after V lost 1 base and J lost 2 bases. Germline assignment: CDR1 SGHRS and CDR2 YFSETQ. The CDR3 spells CASSLTTGQGTYNEQFF. In nucleotides, the CDR3 is TGCGCCAGCAGCTTGACCACTGGACAGGGGACCTACAATGAGCAGTTCTTC.

The rearrangement links TRBV14 to TRBJ2-5; the match to TRBD2 covers 7 bases. The CDR3 runs 16 residues. CDR1 and CDR2 from the germline V gene are SGHDN and FVKESK. With V trimmed by 0 bases and J by 4 bases, 8 bases remained unmatched. The CDR3 DNA is TGTGCCAGCAGCCAAGAGCTAGCGGCCAGCTTAGAGACCCAGTACTTC. Encoded protein: CASSQELAASLETQYF. Full variable domain (missing parts from reference TRBV14 and TRBJ2-5): EAGVTQFPSHSVIEKGQTVTLRCDPISGHDNLYWYRRVMGKEIKFLLHFVKESKQDESGMPNNRFLAERTGGTYSTLKVQPAELEDSGVYFCASSQELAASLETQYFGPGTRLLVL.

This chain connects TRBV5-1 to TRBJ2-7, with TRBD2 matching 10 bases. The CDR3 contains 15 residues. From germline, CDR1 is SGHRS and CDR2 YFSETQ. Trimming cost V 2 bases and J 2 bases; bases outside gene matches: 4. The CDR3 DNA reads as TGCGCCAGCAGCTTTGATGGGACTAGCGCCTACGAGCAGTACTTC. Protein product: CASSFDGTSAYEQYF.

The rearrangement uses TRBV2 and TRBJ1-6, with D uncertain. The CDR3 totals 13 residues. CDR1 and CDR2 (germline): SNHLY, FYNNEI. V gave up 4 bases and J gave up 0 bases, with 1 base separating them. The CDR3 loop is CASSGSYNSPLHF. As DNA, the CDR3 is TGTGCCAGCAGTGGCTCCTATAATTCACCCCTCCACTTT. Together with reference TRBV2 and TRBJ1-6, the CDR3 gives the full variable domain: EPEVTQTPSHQVTQMGQEVILRCVPISNHLYFYWYRQILGQKVEFLVSFYNNEISEKSEIFDDQFSVERPDGSNFTLKIRSTKLEDSAMYFCASSGSYNSPLHFGNGTRLTVT.

The rearrangement uses TRBV4-1 and TRBJ2-5, with D perhaps matching TRBD2 (6 bases). The V end was cut by 0 bases, the J end by 6 bases, with 17 bases between. Germline V CDR1 and CDR2: MGHRA, YSYEKL. This CDR3 comprises 16 residues. In DNA form, the CDR3 reads TGCGCCAGCAGCCAAGATCTAGGTGGAGGGAAGAAGACCCAGTACTTC. It yields the protein CASSQDLGGGKKTQYF.

The chain joins TRBV27 to TRBJ2-1; D possibly matches TRBD1 or TRBD2 (5 bases each). Between the trimmed V and J ends, which lost 7 bases and 7 bases, there was a span of 17 bases. CDR3 length equals 14 residues. Germline CDR1 and CDR2: MNHEY and SMNVEV (reference sequence). DNA of the CDR3: TGTGCCAGCACCAGGAATGGGGGAACGAATGAGCAGTTCTTC. Translation: CASTRNGGTNEQFF.

On this clone: The sample carries other DNA sequences with the same CDR3. The chain carries TRBV9 and TRBJ2-7, with 12 bases that match TRBD2. V was pared by 2 bases and J by 4 bases, with 1 base of the junction left unmatched. Per the germline V gene, CDR1 is SGDLS and CDR2 is YYNGEE. This CDR3 is 14 amino acids long. Written as DNA, the CDR3 is TGTGCCAGCAGCGTGGGGACTAGCGGGTACGAGCAGTACTTC. Its translation is CASSVGTSGYEQYF.

The V gene is TRBV2, the J gene TRBJ2-2; 8 bases match TRBD2. CDR1 is SNHLY and CDR2 is FYNNEI in the germline V gene. Trimming removed 4 bases from V and 5 bases from J; junction bases left unmatched: 6. The CDR3 sequence is 15 residues long. In DNA, the CDR3 is TGTGCCAGCAGTGGACGGGAGGGGATGACCGGGGAGCTGTTTTTT. This encodes CASSGREGMTGELFF.

J is TRBJ2-3 and V is TRBV5-4, with D perhaps TRBD2 (6 bases). The CDR3 consists of 14 residues. Germline V gene sequence: CDR1 SGHNT, CDR2 YYREEE (reference sequence). Trimming left V 2 bases short and J 0 bases short, with 7 bases between. CDR3: CASSFGTSTDTQYF. The CDR3, as DNA: TGTGCCAGCAGCTTTGGGACTAGCACAGATACGCAGTATTTT.

Remarks on this clone: One junction end disagrees with the germline gene, perhaps due to a read error. This chain uses TRBV5-1 with TRBJ1-1; D is unresolved. CDR3 length equals 13 residues. Germline CDR1 is SGHRS and CDR2 is YFSETQ. The CDR3 DNA follows: TGCGCCAGCAGCTTGTCCCCGGCAGGTAGGACTTCCTTT. Encoded protein: CASSLSPAGRTSF.

The chain employs TRBV6-2 or TRBV6-3 and TRBJ1-2; 8 bases agree with TRBD1. Germline loops: CDR1 MNHEY, CDR2 SVGEGT. CDR3 length equals 15 residues. Germline trimming cut 5 bases from V and 7 bases from J; bases unmatched to any gene: 12. This CDR3 is CASSDDRGFIGGYTF. CDR3 DNA sequence: TGTGCCAGCAGTGATGACAGGGGCTTTATCGGTGGCTACACCTTC.